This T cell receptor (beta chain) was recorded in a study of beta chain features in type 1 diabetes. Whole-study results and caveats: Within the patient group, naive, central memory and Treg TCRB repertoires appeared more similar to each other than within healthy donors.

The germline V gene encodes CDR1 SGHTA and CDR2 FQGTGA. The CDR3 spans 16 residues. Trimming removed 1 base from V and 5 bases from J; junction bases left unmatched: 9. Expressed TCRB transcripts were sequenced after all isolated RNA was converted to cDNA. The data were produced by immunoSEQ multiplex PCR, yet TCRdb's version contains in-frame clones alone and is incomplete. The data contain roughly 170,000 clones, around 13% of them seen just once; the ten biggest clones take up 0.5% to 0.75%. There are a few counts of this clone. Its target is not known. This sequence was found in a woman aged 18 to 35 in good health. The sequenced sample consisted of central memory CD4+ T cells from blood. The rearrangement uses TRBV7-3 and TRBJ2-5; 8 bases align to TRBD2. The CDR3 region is CASSLNGRTSKETQYF. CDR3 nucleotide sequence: TGTGCCAGCAGCTTAAACGGTCGGACTAGCAAGGAGACCCAGTACTTC.